This entry concerns a single TCR beta chain. Germline trimming cut 4 bases from V and 5 bases from J; bases unmatched to any gene: 6. The CDR3 runs 15 residues. In germline, CDR1 is SGHTA, CDR2 FQGNSA. Assay used: immunoSEQ multiplex PCR; TCRdb lists only in-frame clones, some missing. The sample comprises 350,000 or so clones, about 87% of which are singletons, and approximately 1.6% rests with the top ten. The data belong to a study of blood T cell repertoires in COVID-19. Across the whole study: Sources were T cells, B-cell-depleted T cells, or PBMCs; the material itself was cDNA or gDNA.

This TCR derives from a woman in her 30s with COVID-19, enrolled during active disease. The chain combines TRBV7-2 with TRBJ2-3; 10 nucleotides agree with TRBD2. Sequenced sample: peripheral blood. The CDR3 here is CASSWSGGGGDTQYF. CDR3 sequence (DNA): TGTGCCAGCAGCTGGAGCGGGGGGGGTGGAGATACGCAGTATTTT.